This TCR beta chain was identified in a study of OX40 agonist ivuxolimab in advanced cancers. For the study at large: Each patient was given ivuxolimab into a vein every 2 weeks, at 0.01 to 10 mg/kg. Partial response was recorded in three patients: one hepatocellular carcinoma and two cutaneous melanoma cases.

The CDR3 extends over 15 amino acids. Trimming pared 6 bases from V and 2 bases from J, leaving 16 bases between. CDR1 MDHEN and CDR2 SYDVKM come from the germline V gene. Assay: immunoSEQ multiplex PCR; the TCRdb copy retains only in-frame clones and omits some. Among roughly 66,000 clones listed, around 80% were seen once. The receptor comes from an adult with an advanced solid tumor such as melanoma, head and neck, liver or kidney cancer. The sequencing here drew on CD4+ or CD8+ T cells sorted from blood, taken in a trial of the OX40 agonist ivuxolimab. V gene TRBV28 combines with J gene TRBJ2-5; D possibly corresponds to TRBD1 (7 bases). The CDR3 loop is CASSPGGLGQETQYF. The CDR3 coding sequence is TGTGCCAGCAGCCCAGGGGGGTTGGGGCAAGAGACCCAGTACTTC.